This T cell receptor beta chain is drawn from a study of T cell repertoires in cytomegalovirus infection. For the study at large: Alongside well-studied HLA-B-restricted CMV epitopes, recently identified HLA-C-restricted CMV epitopes were also used. An indication of both CMV infection and matching HLA type came from public TCR beta signatures. General observations from the study: Adding up the frequency of public TCR beta families identified people who carried CMV plus the relevant HLA. HLA-C-restricted CMV clonotypes gave the most frequent clonotype in two of eight donors.

TCRdb reprocessed the reads via MiXCR and lists one record per CDR3 protein. The sample gives about 52,000 distinct CDR3 sequences, 20% of which show up once; around four fifths is in the top ten. As to this clonotype: Its antigen is not identified.

The sample consisted of CD8+ T cells from cultured PBMCs, taken from culture after CMV antigen stimulation. This TCR came from a human donor in good health (CMV status not recorded). Some clones in this sample may be carry-over from other donors' samples.

This chain's CDR3 is CASSNPAGGLSDTQYF. The DNA of the CDR3 is TGTGCCAGCAGTAATCCAGCGGGGGGGCTCTCAGATACGCAGTATTTT. The chain uses TRBV6-2 or TRBV6-3 and TRBJ2-3; 10 nucleotides align to TRBD2. The CDR3 sequence is 16 residues long. In germline, CDR1 is MNHEY, CDR2 SVGEGT. V lost 5 bases, J lost 4 bases, and 9 bases stayed unmatched.